The rows below give T cell receptor beta chains drawn from one sample of a study of spatial heterogeneity in lung cancer. TCRdb called the 5' RACE reads again in MiXCR, with one record for every CDR3 protein. The sample shows under 7,000 distinct CDR3 sequences, approximately 12% of them seen only once. This specimen consisted of normal lung tissue next to the tumor, obtained at surgery. The receptors shown here come from a male donor with early-stage non-small cell lung cancer. Both conserved end residues are part of each CDR3. A D gene is named only where the DNA matches it firmly. Rows give clone size only sometimes, using once, few, many, or a class for an expanded clone.

V	J	D	size	DNA	CDR3
TRBV7-8	TRBJ2-5	TRBD2	medium-sized	TGTGCCAGCAGCTTATTGGGGGAGGGGAGGGAGACCCAGTACTTC	CASSLLGEGRETQYF
TRBV5-1	TRBJ2-6	-	many	TGCGCCAGCAGCTCGGAAGGAAGTTCTGGGGCCAACGTCCTGACTTTC	CASSSEGSSGANVLTF
TRBV5-1	TRBJ2-6	-	medium-sized	TGCGCCAGCAGCTTGGTAGGACAGCTTAGCTCTGGGGCCAACGTCCTGACTTTC	CASSLVGQLSSGANVLTF
TRBV29-1	TRBJ1-1	-	medium-sized	TGCAGCGTTGAAGATCTGGACACTGAAGCTTTCTTT	CSVEDLDTEAFF
TRBV14	TRBJ2-5	-	many	TGTGCCAGCAGCCAAGGGTCGGTCCAGACCCAGTACTTC	CASSQGSVQTQYF
TRBV18	TRBJ1-2	-	medium-sized	TGTGCCAGCTCACCGCTGGCCCTTTATGGCTACACCTTC	CASSPLALYGYTF
TRBV27	TRBJ2-1	TRBD2	medium-sized	TGTGCCAGGCCTACTAGCGGCCAAAATGAGCAGTTCTTC	CARPTSGQNEQFF
TRBV7-2	TRBJ2-5	TRBD2	many	TGTGCCAGCAGCTTACGTAGCGGGAGAGTAGGAGAGACCCAGTACTTC	CASSLRSGRVGETQYF
TRBV11-2	TRBJ1-1	-	-	TGTGCCAGCACCTTACTCTTTAAGAACACTGAAGCTTTCTTT	CASTLLFKNTEAFF
TRBV29-1	TRBJ2-1	-	many	TGCAGCGGGCTACAGGGTGCCAATGAGCAGTTCTTC	CSGLQGANEQFF
TRBV12-3/TRBV12-4	TRBJ2-2	-	few	TGTGCCAGCAGGGGTCCGAGTGGGGAGCTGTTTTTT	CASRGPSGELFF
TRBV28	TRBJ1-1	-	-	TGTGCCAGCAGTCCTTTTCGGGAGGCCACTGAAGCTTTCTTT	CASSPFREATEAFF
TRBV27	TRBJ1-1	-	medium-sized	TGTGCCAGCAGTTCCATTCAGAGTAACACTGAAGCTTTCTTT	CASSSIQSNTEAFF
TRBV29-1	TRBJ1-5	-	medium-sized	TGCAGCGTTGGCGGATGGAATCAGCCCCAGCATTTT	CSVGGWNQPQHF
TRBV27	TRBJ1-2	-	medium-sized	TGTGCCAGCAGTTTAGGGGAAGGGGGGATCTATGGCTACACCTTC	CASSLGEGGIYGYTF
TRBV19	TRBJ2-2	TRBD1	medium-sized	TGTGCCAGTAGTATAGATCCTGGGGCAGGGGGCACCGGGGAGCTGTTTTTT	CASSIDPGAGGTGELFF
TRBV7-9	TRBJ2-6	-	many	TGTGCCAGCAGCTTAGACGGGGCTGGGGCCAACGTCCTGACTTTC	CASSLDGAGANVLTF
TRBV9	TRBJ2-1	-	medium-sized	TGTGCCAGCAGCGCCCGAGCTTTTTCTGAGAATGAGCAGTTCTTC	CASSARAFSENEQFF
TRBV23-1	TRBJ2-4	-	many	TGCGCCAGGAGCCACAGGGAACACCTAGCCAAAAACATTCAGTACTTC	CARSHREHLAKNIQYF
TRBV4-3	TRBJ2-4	-	medium-sized	TGCGCCAGCAGCCAAGTAGGCGGGCCCAAGGACATTCAGTACTTC	CASSQVGGPKDIQYF
TRBV12-3/TRBV12-4	TRBJ2-1	TRBD2	-	TGTGCCAGCAGAAGGCCGGGACTAGCGGGGGGAGGTGAGCAGTTCTTC	CASRRPGLAGGGEQFF
TRBV28	TRBJ1-1	-	-	TGTGCCAGCAGTTTTCCCACAGAAGCTTTCTTT	CASSFPTEAFF
TRBV5-6	TRBJ1-2	-	many	TGTGCCAGCAGCTTGGGCAGGTCTTCCTATGGCTACACCTTC	CASSLGRSSYGYTF
TRBV2	TRBJ2-2	-	many	TGTGCCAGCAGTGTTTTAATGTCCGGGGAGCTGTTTTTT	CASSVLMSGELFF
TRBV24-1	TRBJ2-1	-	medium-sized	TGTGCCACCAGTGATTTGGCCCCCAATGAGCAGTTCTTC	CATSDLAPNEQFF
TRBV19	TRBJ1-5	-	medium-sized	TGTGCCAGTAGTATGCGACCGACGTTTAGCAATCAGCCCCAGCATTTT	CASSMRPTFSNQPQHF
TRBV6-2/TRBV6-3	TRBJ2-7	-	many	TGTGCCAGCAAGGACAGATTCTACGAGCAGTACTTC	CASKDRFYEQYF
TRBV6-5	TRBJ2-1	TRBD2	medium-sized	TGTGCCAGCAGCGGGACTAGCGGGAGGGGCAATGAGCAGTTCTTC	CASSGTSGRGNEQFF
TRBV10-2	TRBJ1-2	-	-	TGCGCCAGCAAGGGAATGACAGGAGCTAACTATGGCTACACCTTC	CASKGMTGANYGYTF
TRBV4-1	TRBJ1-5	-	once	TGCGCCAGCAGCCAAGATGTGGGGGCCCAGCCCCAGCATTTT	CASSQDVGAQPQHF
TRBV7-9	TRBJ2-1	TRBD2	many	TGTGCCAGCAGCTTCGGGACTAGCGGGGGTGTGAGGGGCGAGCAGTTCTTC	CASSFGTSGGVRGEQFF
TRBV6-2/TRBV6-3	TRBJ2-7	TRBD2	many	TGTGCCAGCAGTTACTCCGAAGAGGCGGGAGCCACCTACGAGCAGTACTTC	CASSYSEEAGATYEQYF
TRBV2	TRBJ2-5	TRBD1	few	TGTGCCAGCAGTCTCCTCGGGGACAGCCGCGGGACCCAGTACTTC	CASSLLGDSRGTQYF
TRBV11-2	TRBJ2-2	-	medium-sized	TGTGCCAGCAGCTTGGACACAGGGAACACCGGGGAGCTGTTTTTT	CASSLDTGNTGELFF
TRBV29-1	TRBJ1-2	-	medium-sized	TGCAGCGTTCACTCCGGGACTACTAACTATGGCTACACCTTC	CSVHSGTTNYGYTF
TRBV9	TRBJ2-6	TRBD2	many	TGTGCCAGCAGCGTAAACCCAACACTAGCGCCCAGCTCTGGGGCCAACGTCCTGACTTTC	CASSVNPTLAPSSGANVLTF
TRBV9	TRBJ1-6	-	many	TGTGCCAGCAGCGCTAACAGGGATTCCTATAATTCACCCCTCCACTTT	CASSANRDSYNSPLHF
TRBV7-2	TRBJ2-5	-	many	TGTGCCAGCGGGACACAAAGGGGAGAGACCCAGTACTTC	CASGTQRGETQYF
TRBV10-3	TRBJ2-1	-	medium-sized	TGTGCCATCAGTGAGTCCGGCGAGCAGTTCTTC	CAISESGEQFF
TRBV12-3/TRBV12-4	TRBJ2-7	-	many	TGTTCAAGTAGTCCGGGGGCGGTCTACGAGCAGTACTTC	CSSSPGAVYEQYF
TRBV5-1	TRBJ2-6	-	many	TGCGCCAGCAGCCTGGCAGTCTCCAACGTCCTGACTTTC	CASSLAVSNVLTF
TRBV7-2	TRBJ2-7	-	medium-sized	TGTGCCAGCAGCTTTTGGGCGGGACCGAGCTCCTACGAGCAGTACTTC	CASSFWAGPSSYEQYF
TRBV6-5	TRBJ2-1	TRBD2	many	TGTGCCAGCAGTTACTCGAGGCGGGAGGGCCCCGATGAGCAGTTCTTC	CASSYSRREGPDEQFF
TRBV7-2	TRBJ2-2	-	many	TGTGCCAGCAGCTTATTGGGGGTTACCGGGGAGCTGTTTTTT	CASSLLGVTGELFF
TRBV7-8	TRBJ2-3	-	many	TGTGCCAGCAGCTTAGGTGGCGGGTACAGCACAGATACGCAGTATTTT	CASSLGGGYSTDTQYF
TRBV6-5	TRBJ1-6	TRBD1	many	TGTGCCAGCAGTTACTCCTCCGGGACAGGGGGCAACTCACCCCTCCACTTT	CASSYSSGTGGNSPLHF
TRBV19	TRBJ2-2	-	once	TGTGCCAGTAGTTTCTCCCCAAACCCCGGGGAGCTGTTTTTT	CASSFSPNPGELFF
TRBV11-2	TRBJ2-7	TRBD2	many	TGTGCCAGCAGCTCCAAATCTAGCGGGAGGGCCCACGAGCAGTACTTC	CASSSKSSGRAHEQYF
TRBV5-1	TRBJ2-5	-	medium-sized	TGCGCCAGCAGCTATTCGGGACAAACAGTCCAAGAGACCCAGTACTTC	CASSYSGQTVQETQYF
TRBV30	TRBJ2-3	-	medium-sized	TGTGCCTGGAGAGACAGGACCTGGACAGATACGCAGTATTTT	CAWRDRTWTDTQYF
TRBV27	TRBJ1-1	-	medium-sized	TGTGCCAGCAGATACCAGGGGAACACTGAAGCTTTCTTT	CASRYQGNTEAFF
TRBV7-2	TRBJ2-2	TRBD1	many	TGTGCCAGCAGCATGGGACAGCTGACCGGGGAGCTGTTTTTT	CASSMGQLTGELFF
TRBV10-3	TRBJ2-5	TRBD2	many	TGTGCCATCCGGCACTCGGCGGGGGACCAAGAGACCCAGTACTTC	CAIRHSAGDQETQYF
TRBV20-1	TRBJ2-3	TRBD1	medium-sized	TGCAGTGCGAAAAACGCGGGACAGGGGTTCACAGATACGCAGTATTTT	CSAKNAGQGFTDTQYF
TRBV27	TRBJ2-1	TRBD2	many	TGTGCCAGCAGTTTATCGTGGGGCGGGAGTCTCATCGATGAGCAGTTCTTC	CASSLSWGGSLIDEQFF